These T cell receptor beta chains were read from a single sample in a study of CD39 and CD103 CD8 tumor-infiltrating T cells. Sequencing was performed with immunoSEQ multiplex PCR; in TCRdb, only in-frame clones are kept and a portion is missing. The data hold roughly 2,900 clones, with about four fifths observed a single time. The specimen sequenced was CD39- CD103- CD8+ T cells sorted from the tumor. The receptors shown here come from a human donor with head and neck squamous cell carcinoma. Each CDR3 is given with its conserved first and last residue. D genes are given only for firm matches. The size entry is marked missing in some rows and otherwise reads once, few, many or a size class.

V,J,size,D,CDR3,DNA
TRBV4-2,TRBJ1-1,NA,TRBD1,CASSQDGQGVSYTEAFF,TGTGCCAGCAGCCAAGATGGGCAGGGGGTGAGTTACACTGAAGCTTTCTTT
TRBV5-1,TRBJ1-2,NA,TRBD1,CASSSGQSGQGRDGYTF,TGCGCCAGCAGCTCCGGACAATCGGGACAGGGTAGGGATGGCTACACCTTC
TRBV5-4,TRBJ2-1,once,TRBD1,CATRQGYNEQFF,TGTGCCACCAGACAGGGGTACAATGAGCAGTTCTTC
TRBV9,TRBJ2-1,large,TRBD2,CASSTRTSGVKNEQFF,TGTGCCAGCAGCACCCGGACTAGCGGGGTTAAAAATGAGCAGTTCTTC
TRBV19,TRBJ1-1,NA,NA,CASSQTQLNTEAFF,TGTGCCAGTAGTCAGACACAATTGAACACTGAAGCTTTCTTT
TRBV7-7,TRBJ2-1,NA,TRBD1,CASSLAGTDNEQFF,TGTGCCAGCAGCTTAGCTGGGACAGACAATGAGCAGTTCTTC
TRBV5-6,TRBJ1-1,NA,TRBD1,CASNYQDRDRAEAFF,TGTGCCAGCAACTATCAAGACAGGGATAGGGCTGAAGCTTTCTTT
TRBV5-1,TRBJ2-2,NA,TRBD1,CASSQQGAHYTGELFF,TGCGCCAGCAGCCAACAGGGGGCGCATTACACCGGGGAGCTGTTTTTT
TRBV5-6,TRBJ2-1,NA,TRBD2,CASSPPRDYNNEQFF,TGTGCCAGCAGCCCACCCCGGGACTACAACAATGAGCAGTTCTTC
TRBV4-3,TRBJ2-2,NA,NA,CASSQDLGSSANTGELFF,TGCGCCAGCAGCCAAGATCTCGGTAGCTCAGCGAACACCGGGGAGCTGTTTTTT
TRBV2,TRBJ2-2,NA,TRBD2,CASSEFAGGGTGELFF,TGTGCCAGCAGTGAATTTGCGGGGGGGGGCACCGGGGAGCTGTTTTTT
TRBV7-8,TRBJ1-2,NA,NA,CASSPLGKGYTF,TGTGCCAGCAGCCCACTAGGAAAGGGCTACACCTTC
TRBV12-5,TRBJ1-4,NA,TRBD1,CASNGGQFNEKLFF,TGTGCTAGTAACGGGGGACAGTTTAATGAAAAACTGTTTTTT
TRBV7-2,TRBJ2-3,NA,TRBD2,CASSSGLAGALSDTQYF,TGTGCCAGCAGCTCGGGACTAGCGGGGGCCCTTTCAGATACGCAGTATTTT
TRBV4-2,TRBJ1-6,NA,NA,CASSLSVLYNSPLHF,TGTGCCAGCAGCCTCAGCGTGCTCTATAATTCACCCCTCCACTTT
TRBV7-8,TRBJ2-5,NA,NA,CASSLGADSGETQYF,TGTGCCAGCAGCTTGGGGGCCGATTCCGGGGAGACCCAGTACTTC
TRBV30,TRBJ2-1,NA,TRBD1,CAWSEEQGYNEQFF,TGTGCCTGGAGTGAGGAACAGGGGTACAATGAGCAGTTCTTC
TRBV7-9,TRBJ2-1,NA,NA,CASSYRDSSYNEQFF,TGTGCCAGCAGCTACCGGGACTCCTCCTACAATGAGCAGTTCTTC
TRBV2,TRBJ2-7,NA,TRBD2,CASSDIGAGVYEQYF,TGTGCCAGCAGTGATATCGGTGCGGGGGTCTACGAGCAGTACTTC
TRBV29-1,TRBJ1-5,once,TRBD1,CSVDWDRVGNQPQHF,TGCAGCGTTGATTGGGACAGGGTTGGCAATCAGCCCCAGCATTTT
TRBV10-3,TRBJ1-1,NA,TRBD1,CAIRMTGEGTEAFF,TGTGCCATCAGGATGACAGGGGAAGGCACTGAAGCTTTCTTT
TRBV5-4,TRBJ1-2,few,NA,CASSFHRAYYGYTF,TGTGCCAGCAGCTTTCACAGGGCCTATTATGGCTACACCTTC
TRBV5-1,TRBJ1-2,NA,TRBD1,CASSSLEGALYGYTF,TGCGCCAGCAGCTCCCTGGAGGGGGCCCTCTATGGCTACACCTTC
TRBV11-2,TRBJ1-6,NA,NA,CASSPGGNSPLHF,TGTGCCAGCAGTCCCGGGGGGAATTCACCCCTCCACTTT
TRBV7-2,TRBJ2-7,NA,TRBD1,CASSLRDSSYEQYF,TGTGCCAGCAGCTTACGGGACAGTTCCTACGAGCAGTACTTC
TRBV11-2,TRBJ2-5,NA,NA,CASSLIGVRETQYF,TGTGCCAGCAGCTTAATAGGGGTTCGGGAGACCCAGTACTTC
TRBV5-6,TRBJ1-1,NA,TRBD1,CASSLAGRGDTEAFF,TGTGCCAGCAGCTTGGCCGGCAGGGGGGACACTGAAGCTTTCTTT
TRBV6-1,TRBJ2-4,NA,NA,CASSDGQEGNIQYF,TGTGCCAGCAGTGATGGCCAGGAGGGAAACATTCAGTACTTC
TRBV5-1,TRBJ1-1,once,NA,CASSFALNTEAFF,TGCGCCAGCAGCTTTGCCCTAAACACTGAAGCTTTCTTT
TRBV4-1,TRBJ2-7,NA,NA,CASSQEPSAGPTYEQYF,TGCGCCAGCAGCCAAGAACCCTCAGCGGGCCCAACCTACGAGCAGTACTTC
TRBV12-5,TRBJ2-1,NA,TRBD1,CASGDRGLNNEQFF,TGTGCTAGTGGTGACAGGGGGCTCAACAATGAGCAGTTCTTC
TRBV19,TRBJ2-1,large,NA,CASSIVADYNEQFF,TGTGCCAGTAGTATAGTGGCAGATTACAATGAGCAGTTCTTC
TRBV30,TRBJ1-1,NA,NA,CAWSVGGNTEAFF,TGTGCCTGGAGTGTTGGCGGGAACACTGAAGCTTTCTTT
TRBV5-6,TRBJ1-1,NA,NA,CASSPLTGSAFF,TGTGCCAGCAGCCCCCTAACGGGGTCGGCTTTCTTT
TRBV7-9,TRBJ1-5,once,TRBD1,CASSPGQDQPQHF,TGTGCCAGCAGCCCTGGACAGGATCAGCCCCAGCATTTT
TRBV5-4,TRBJ2-3,NA,TRBD1,CASSPGQGTDTQYF,TGTGCCAGCAGCCCGGGACAGGGCACAGATACGCAGTATTTT
TRBV4-2,TRBJ1-1,NA,TRBD1,CASSPYRGQGAKGEAFF,TGTGCCAGCAGCCCTTACCGAGGACAGGGGGCGAAAGGTGAAGCTTTCTTT
TRBV15,TRBJ2-2,NA,NA,CATSRQGDTGELFF,TGTGCCACCAGCAGACAGGGTGACACCGGGGAGCTGTTTTTT
TRBV30,TRBJ1-1,NA,NA,CAWSAVPGHPNTEAFF,TGTGCCTGGAGTGCGGTACCGGGACACCCGAACACTGAAGCTTTCTTT
TRBV7-9,TRBJ2-7,NA,NA,CASSLESRVHEQYF,TGTGCCAGCAGCTTAGAAAGCAGGGTCCACGAGCAGTACTTC
TRBV7-9,TRBJ2-1,NA,TRBD2,CASSSGKGREGYNEQFF,TGTGCCAGCAGCTCTGGGAAGGGGCGGGAGGGATACAATGAGCAGTTCTTC
TRBV27,TRBJ2-1,once,TRBD2,CASSLSGLAADEQFF,TGTGCCAGCAGTTTATCGGGACTAGCTGCTGATGAGCAGTTCTTC
TRBV4-1,TRBJ1-6,NA,NA,CASSQDGIPGNSPLHF,TGCGCCAGCAGCCAAGATGGGATACCGGGGAATTCACCCCTCCACTTT
TRBV29-1,TRBJ2-7,NA,NA,CSVLPGRGFYEQYF,TGCAGCGTCCTCCCCGGCAGGGGTTTCTACGAGCAGTACTTC